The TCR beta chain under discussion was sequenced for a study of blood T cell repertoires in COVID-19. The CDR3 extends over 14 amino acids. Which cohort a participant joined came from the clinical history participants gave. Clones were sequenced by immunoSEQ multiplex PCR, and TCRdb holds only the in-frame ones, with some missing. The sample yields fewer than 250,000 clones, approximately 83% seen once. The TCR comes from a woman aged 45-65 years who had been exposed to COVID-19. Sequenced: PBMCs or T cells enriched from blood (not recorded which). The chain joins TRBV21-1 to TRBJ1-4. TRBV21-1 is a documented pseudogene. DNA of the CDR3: TGTGCCAGCAGCAAACGGGGGGGAGGTGAAAAACTGTTTTTT. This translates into CASSKRGGGEKLFF.